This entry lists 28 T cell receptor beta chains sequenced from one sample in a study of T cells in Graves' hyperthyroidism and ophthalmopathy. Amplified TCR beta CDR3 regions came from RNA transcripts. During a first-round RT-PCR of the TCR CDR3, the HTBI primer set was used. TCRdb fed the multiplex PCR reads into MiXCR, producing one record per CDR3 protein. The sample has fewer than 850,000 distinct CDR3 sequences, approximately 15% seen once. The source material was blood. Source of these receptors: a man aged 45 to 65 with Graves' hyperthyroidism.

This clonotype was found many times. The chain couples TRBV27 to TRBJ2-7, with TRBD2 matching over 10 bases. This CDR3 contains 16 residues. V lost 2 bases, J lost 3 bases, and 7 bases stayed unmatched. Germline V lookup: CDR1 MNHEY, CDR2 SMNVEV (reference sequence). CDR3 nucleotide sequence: TGTGCCAGCAGTTTAACTAGCGGGGACCGGCTCTACGAGCAGTACTTC. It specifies CASSLTSGDRLYEQYF.

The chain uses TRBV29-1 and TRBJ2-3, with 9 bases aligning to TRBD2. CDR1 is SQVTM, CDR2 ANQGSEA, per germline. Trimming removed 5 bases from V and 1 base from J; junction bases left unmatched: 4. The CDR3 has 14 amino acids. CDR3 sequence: CSVTKREGTDTQYF. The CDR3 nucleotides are TGCAGCGTTACGAAGCGGGAGGGCACAGATACGCAGTATTTT.

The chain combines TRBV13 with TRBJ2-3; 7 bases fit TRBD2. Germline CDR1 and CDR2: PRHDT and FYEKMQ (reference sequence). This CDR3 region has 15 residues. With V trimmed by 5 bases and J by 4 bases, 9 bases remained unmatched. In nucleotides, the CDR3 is TGTGCCAGCAGCAAGACTGGCGGGAGTCCAGATACGCAGTATTTT. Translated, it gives CASSKTGGSPDTQYF.

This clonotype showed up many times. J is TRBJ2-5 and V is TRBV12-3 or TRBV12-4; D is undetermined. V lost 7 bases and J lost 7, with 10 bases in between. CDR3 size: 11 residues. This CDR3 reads CASTHEGTQYF. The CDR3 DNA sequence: TGTGCCAGCACCCACGAAGGGACCCAGTACTTC.

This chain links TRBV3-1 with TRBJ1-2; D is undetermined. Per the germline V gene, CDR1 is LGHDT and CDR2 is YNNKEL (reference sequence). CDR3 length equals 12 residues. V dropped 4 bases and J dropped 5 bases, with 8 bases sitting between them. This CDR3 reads CASSRETYGYTF. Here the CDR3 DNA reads TGTGCCAGCAGCCGAGAAACTTATGGCTACACCTTC.

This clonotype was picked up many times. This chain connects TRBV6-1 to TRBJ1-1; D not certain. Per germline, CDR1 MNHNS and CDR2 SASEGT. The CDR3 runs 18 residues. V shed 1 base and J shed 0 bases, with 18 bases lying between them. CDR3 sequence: CASSEVPHGSLMNTEAFF. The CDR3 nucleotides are TGTGCCAGCAGTGAAGTCCCCCACGGCAGCCTCATGAACACTGAAGCTTTCTTT.

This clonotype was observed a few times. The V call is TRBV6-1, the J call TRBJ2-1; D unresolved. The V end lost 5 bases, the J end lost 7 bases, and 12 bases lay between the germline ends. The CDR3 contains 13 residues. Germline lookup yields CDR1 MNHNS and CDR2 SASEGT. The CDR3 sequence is CASSQELRNEQFF. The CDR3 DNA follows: TGTGCCAGCAGTCAAGAGCTTAGGAATGAGCAGTTCTTC.

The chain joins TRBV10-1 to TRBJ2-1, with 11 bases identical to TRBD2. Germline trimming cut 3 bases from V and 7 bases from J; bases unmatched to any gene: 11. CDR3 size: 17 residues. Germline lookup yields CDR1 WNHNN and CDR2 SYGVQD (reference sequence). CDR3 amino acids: CASSDPTSGRRKNEQFF. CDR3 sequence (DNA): TGCGCCAGCAGTGATCCAACTAGCGGGAGACGAAAAAATGAGCAGTTCTTC.

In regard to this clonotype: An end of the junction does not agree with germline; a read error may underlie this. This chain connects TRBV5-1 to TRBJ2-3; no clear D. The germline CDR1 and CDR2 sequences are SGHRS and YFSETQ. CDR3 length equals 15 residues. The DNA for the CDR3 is TGCGCCAGCAGATTGGCAGGTATTAGCACAGATACGCAGTATTTT. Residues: CASRLAGISTDTQYF.

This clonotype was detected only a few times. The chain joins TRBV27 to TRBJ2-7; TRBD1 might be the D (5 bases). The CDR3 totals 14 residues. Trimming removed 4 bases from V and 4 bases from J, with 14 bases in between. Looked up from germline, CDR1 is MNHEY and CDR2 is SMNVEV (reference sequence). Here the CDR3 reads CASSSWGPGYEQYF. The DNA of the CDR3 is TGTGCCAGCAGTTCCTGGGGCCCTGGGTACGAGCAGTACTTC.

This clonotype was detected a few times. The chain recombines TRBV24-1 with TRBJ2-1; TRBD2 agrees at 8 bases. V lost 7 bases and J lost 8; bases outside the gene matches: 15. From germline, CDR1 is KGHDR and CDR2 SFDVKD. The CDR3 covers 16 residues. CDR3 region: CATSETGGPSRDEQFF. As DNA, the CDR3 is TGTGCCACCAGCGAAACGGGAGGGCCCTCGCGGGATGAGCAGTTCTTC.

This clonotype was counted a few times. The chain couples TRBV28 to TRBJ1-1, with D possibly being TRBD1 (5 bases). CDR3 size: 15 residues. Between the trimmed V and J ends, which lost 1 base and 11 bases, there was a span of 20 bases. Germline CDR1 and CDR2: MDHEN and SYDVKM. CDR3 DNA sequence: TGTGCCAGCAGTTTATCCGGCAGGGACGTCCAGCAGGCTTTCTTT. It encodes CASSLSGRDVQQAFF.

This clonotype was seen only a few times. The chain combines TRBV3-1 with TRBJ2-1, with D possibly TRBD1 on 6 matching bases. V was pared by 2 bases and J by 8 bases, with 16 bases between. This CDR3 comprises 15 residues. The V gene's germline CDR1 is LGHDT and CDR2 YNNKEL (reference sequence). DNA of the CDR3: TGTGCCAGCAGCCAAAGTCCCACAGGGAACCATGAGCAGTTCTTC. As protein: CASSQSPTGNHEQFF.

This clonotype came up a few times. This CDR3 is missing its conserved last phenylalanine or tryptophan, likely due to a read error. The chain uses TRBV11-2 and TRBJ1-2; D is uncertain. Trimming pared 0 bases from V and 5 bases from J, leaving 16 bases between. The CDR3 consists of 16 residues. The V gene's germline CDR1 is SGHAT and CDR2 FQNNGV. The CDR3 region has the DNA TGTGCCAGCAGCTTAGATCGGTGGACGGTCCAATATGGCTACACCCTC. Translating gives CASSLDRWTVQYGYTL.

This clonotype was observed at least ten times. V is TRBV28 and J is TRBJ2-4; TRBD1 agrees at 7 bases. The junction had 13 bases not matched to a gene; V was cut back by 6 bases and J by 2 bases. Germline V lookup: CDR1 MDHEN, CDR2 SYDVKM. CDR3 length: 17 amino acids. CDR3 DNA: TGTGCCAGCAGAGACTACCCAGGGGGTAATTCCAAAAACATTCAGTACTTC. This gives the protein CASRDYPGGNSKNIQYF.

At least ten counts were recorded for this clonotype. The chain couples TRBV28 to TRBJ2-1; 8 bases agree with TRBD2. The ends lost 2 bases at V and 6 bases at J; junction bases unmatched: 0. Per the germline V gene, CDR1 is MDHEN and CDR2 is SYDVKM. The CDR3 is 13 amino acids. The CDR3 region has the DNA TGTGCCAGCAGTTTAACTAGCGGCAATGAGCAGTTCTTC. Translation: CASSLTSGNEQFF.

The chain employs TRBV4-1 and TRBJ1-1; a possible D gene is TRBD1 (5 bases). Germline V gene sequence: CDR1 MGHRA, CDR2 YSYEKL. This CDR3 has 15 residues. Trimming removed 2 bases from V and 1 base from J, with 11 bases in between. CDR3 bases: TGCGCCAGCAGCCAACCTTCGGGGGGGAACACTGAAGCTTTCTTT. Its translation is CASSQPSGGNTEAFF.

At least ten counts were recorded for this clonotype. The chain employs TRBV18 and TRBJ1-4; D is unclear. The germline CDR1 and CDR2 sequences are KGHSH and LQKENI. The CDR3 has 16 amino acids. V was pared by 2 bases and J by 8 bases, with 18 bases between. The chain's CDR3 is CASSPKQLILAEKLFF. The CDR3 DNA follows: TGTGCCAGCTCACCAAAACAGCTAATACTGGCGGAAAAACTGTTTTTT. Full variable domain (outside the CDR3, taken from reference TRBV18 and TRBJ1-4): NAGVMQNPRHLVRRRGQEARLRCSPMKGHSHVYWYRQLPEEGLKFMVYLQKENIIDESGMPKERFSAEFPKEGPSILRIQQVVRGDSAAYFCASSPKQLILAEKLFFGSGTQLSVL.

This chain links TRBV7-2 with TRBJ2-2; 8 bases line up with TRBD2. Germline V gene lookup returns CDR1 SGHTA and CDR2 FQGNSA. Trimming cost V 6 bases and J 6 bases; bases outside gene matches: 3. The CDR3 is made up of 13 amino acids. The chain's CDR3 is CASRTTSAGELFF. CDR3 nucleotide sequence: TGTGCCAGCAGAACGACTAGCGCCGGGGAGCTGTTTTTT.

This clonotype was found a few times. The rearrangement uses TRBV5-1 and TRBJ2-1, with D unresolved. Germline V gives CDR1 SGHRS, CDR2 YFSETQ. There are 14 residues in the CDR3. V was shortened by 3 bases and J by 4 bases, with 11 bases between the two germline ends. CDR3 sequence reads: CASSSVVGYNEQFF. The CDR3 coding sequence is TGCGCCAGCAGCTCGGTCGTAGGGTACAATGAGCAGTTCTTC.

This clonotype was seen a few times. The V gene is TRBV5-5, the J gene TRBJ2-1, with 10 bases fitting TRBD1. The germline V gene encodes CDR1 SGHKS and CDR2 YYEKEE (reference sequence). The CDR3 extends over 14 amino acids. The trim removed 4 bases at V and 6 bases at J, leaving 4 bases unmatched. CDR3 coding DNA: TGTGCCAGCAGCACCTGGACAGGGGGCAATGAGCAGTTCTTC. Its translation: CASSTWTGGNEQFF.

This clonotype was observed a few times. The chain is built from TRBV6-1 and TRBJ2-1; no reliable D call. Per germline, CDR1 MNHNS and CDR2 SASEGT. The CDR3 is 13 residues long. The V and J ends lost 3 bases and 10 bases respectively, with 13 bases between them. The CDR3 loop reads CASSDGPPKEQFF. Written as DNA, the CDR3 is TGTGCCAGCAGTGATGGCCCCCCAAAAGAGCAGTTCTTC.

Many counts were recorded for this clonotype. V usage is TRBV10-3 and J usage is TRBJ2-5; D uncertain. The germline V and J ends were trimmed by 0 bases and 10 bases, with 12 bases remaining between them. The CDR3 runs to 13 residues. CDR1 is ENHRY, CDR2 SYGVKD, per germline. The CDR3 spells CAISESHSWYQYF. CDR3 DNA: TGTGCCATCAGTGAGTCCCACAGTTGGTACCAGTACTTC.

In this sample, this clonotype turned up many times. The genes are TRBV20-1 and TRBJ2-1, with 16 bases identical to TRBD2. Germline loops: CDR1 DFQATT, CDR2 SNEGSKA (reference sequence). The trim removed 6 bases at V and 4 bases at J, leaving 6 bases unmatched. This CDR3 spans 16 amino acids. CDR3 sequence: CSATGLAGGPYNEQFF. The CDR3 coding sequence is TGCAGTGCCACGGGACTAGCGGGAGGGCCTTACAATGAGCAGTTCTTC.

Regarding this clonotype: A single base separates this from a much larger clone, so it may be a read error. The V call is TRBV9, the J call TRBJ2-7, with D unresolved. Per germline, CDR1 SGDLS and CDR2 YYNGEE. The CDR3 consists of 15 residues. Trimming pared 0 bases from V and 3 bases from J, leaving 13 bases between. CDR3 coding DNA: TGTGCCAGCAGCGTAGGAGTACCAGGTGGCTACGAGCAGTACTTC. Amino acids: CASSVGVPGGYEQYF.

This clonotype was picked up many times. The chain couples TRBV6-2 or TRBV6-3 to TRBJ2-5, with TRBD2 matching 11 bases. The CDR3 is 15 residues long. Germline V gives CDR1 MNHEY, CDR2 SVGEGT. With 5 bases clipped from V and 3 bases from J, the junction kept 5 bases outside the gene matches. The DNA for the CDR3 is TGTGCCAGCAGTCCTCCGGGACTAGCGGAAGAGACCCAGTACTTC. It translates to CASSPPGLAEETQYF.

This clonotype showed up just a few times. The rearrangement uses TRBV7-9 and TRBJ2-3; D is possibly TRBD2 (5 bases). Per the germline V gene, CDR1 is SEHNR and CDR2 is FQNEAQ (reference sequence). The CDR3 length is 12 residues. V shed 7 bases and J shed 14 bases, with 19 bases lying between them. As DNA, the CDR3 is TGTGCCAGCACCTCGGACTCCTACAGTTTGTATTTT. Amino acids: CASTSDSYSLYF.

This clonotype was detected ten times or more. CDR3 residues: CASSPGGGLGTEAFF. CDR3 DNA: TGTGCCAGTAGTCCTGGTGGGGGGCTGGGCACTGAAGCTTTCTTT. The chain links TRBV19 to TRBJ1-1, with a tentative D call TRBD1 (6 bases). The germline gives CDR1 LNHDA, CDR2 SQIVND (reference sequence). The CDR3 is 15 amino acids. Between the trimmed V and J ends, which lost 5 bases and 4 bases, there was a span of 17 bases.